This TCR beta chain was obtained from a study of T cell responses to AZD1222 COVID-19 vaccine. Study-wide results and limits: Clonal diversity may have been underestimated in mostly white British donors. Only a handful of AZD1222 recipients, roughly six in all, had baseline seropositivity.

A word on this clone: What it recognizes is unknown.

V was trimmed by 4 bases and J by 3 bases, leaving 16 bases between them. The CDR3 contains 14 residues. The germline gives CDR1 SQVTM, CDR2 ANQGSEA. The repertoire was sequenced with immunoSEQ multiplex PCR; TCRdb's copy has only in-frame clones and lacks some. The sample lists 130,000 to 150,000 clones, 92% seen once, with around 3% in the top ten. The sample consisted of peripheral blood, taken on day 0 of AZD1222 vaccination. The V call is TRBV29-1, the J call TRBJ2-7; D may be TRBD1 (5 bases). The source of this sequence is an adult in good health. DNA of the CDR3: TGCAGCGTTGTAGGGGCAACACCCGTCTACGAGCAGTACTTC. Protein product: CSVVGATPVYEQYF.